The clone carrying this TCR beta chain was recorded only once. Its matching antigen is unknown. The CDR3 sequence is 13 residues long. Trimming shortened V by 7 bases and J by 6 bases, and 13 bases separated the two germline ends. Per germline, CDR1 SEHNR and CDR2 FQNEAQ (reference sequence). The data belong to a study of immune heterogeneity within non-small cell lung tumors. The TCR beta CDR3 region underwent multiplex PCR amplification with 32 V and 13 J primers. TCRdb ran MiXCR on the multiplex PCR reads and lists one entry per CDR3 protein. In the table there are fewer than 11,000 distinct CDR3 sequences, about 25% of which are singletons. Study results and limitations: Identical dominant CDR3 beta clonotypes recurred among a patient's tumor sites, alongside site-unique high-frequency clones.

With around 550 ng used per sample, the template was genomic DNA from bulk tumor. Multiple widely separated biopsies were taken from each primary tumor at surgery. Curative operations were performed on patients who had untreated, newly diagnosed non-small cell lung cancer. Non-small cell lung cancer patients, newly diagnosed and having surgery with curative intent, served as donors. The rearrangement links TRBV7-9 to TRBJ1-5; D perhaps matches TRBD1 (6 bases). Specimen: lung tumor tissue. The receptor's source is a woman in her forties or fifties with non-small cell lung cancer. CDR3 nucleotide sequence: TGTGCCAGCACGCAGGGGAGAGCTCAGCCCCAGCATTTT. Its protein is CASTQGRAQPQHF.